Sequencing of this T cell receptor (beta chain) was carried out in a study of shared clonotypes between healthy human individuals. Findings and caveats of the study: Among the subsets, naive ones generally showed larger estimated richness than memory ones.

The study drew its donors from healthy HIV-negative adults without recent acute infections or vaccinations. About this clone: The antigen remains unidentified.

TCRdb's copy holds only in-frame clones and misses some; the assay was immunoSEQ multiplex PCR. The profile shows some 1,100,000 clones, about four fifths of them singletons. J was trimmed by 5 bases and V by 7 bases; bases with no gene match: 7. Germline V gene lookup returns CDR1 MNHNS and CDR2 SASEGT. This CDR3 spans 15 amino acids. Sample: memory CD4+ T cells from PBMCs. Subset described: CD45RA-negative fraction. The source is a man aged 18 to 30 in good health. Some clones in this sample may be carry-over from other donors' samples. The chain joins TRBV6-1 to TRBJ2-3, with 12 bases that match TRBD1. The chain's CDR3 is CASNHRDRGRDTQYF. The CDR3 nucleotides are TGTGCCAGCAACCACCGGGACAGGGGGCGAGATACGCAGTATTTT.